The 26 T cell receptor beta chains reported below all come from one sample, sequenced in a study of memory CD4+ T cells and cytomegalovirus serostatus. Single viable CD3+CD4+CD8-CD45RO+ cells were sorted as the memory CD4+ T cells. Produced via immunoSEQ multiplex PCR; TCRdb's table is partial and in-frame only. The profile covers under 55,000 clones, with under 80% appearing a single time and 0.65% to 0.7% taken by the ten largest. The material sequenced was memory CD4+ T cells from blood. The origin of the receptors is an adult in good health and CMV-seronegative.

This clone came up once. The chain has TRBV29-1 and TRBJ1-1; no firm D call. This CDR3 contains 13 residues. CDR1 and CDR2 from the germline V gene are SQVTM and ANQGSEA. Trimming pared 7 bases from V and 3 bases from J, leaving 15 bases between. The CDR3 is CSAALGRDTEAFF. The CDR3 coding sequence is TGCAGCGCTGCTTTGGGTCGGGACACTGAAGCTTTCTTT. The variable domain in full, completed from reference TRBV29-1 and TRBJ1-1, reads SAVISQKPSRDICQRGTSLTIQCQVDSQVTMMFWYRQQPGQSLTLIATANQGSEATYESGFVIDKFPISRPNLTFSTLTVSNMSPEDSSIYLCSAALGRDTEAFFGQGTRLTVV.

This clone was detected once. The CDR3: CASSQPSVKSREQYF. The CDR3, as DNA: TGCGCCAGCAGCCAGCCTAGCGTAAAGTCTCGGGAGCAGTACTTC. This sequence joins TRBV4-1 and TRBJ2-7; D might be TRBD2 (6 bases). V lost 3 bases to trimming and J lost 7 bases, with 19 bases between them. This CDR3 spans 15 amino acids. CDR1 is MGHRA and CDR2 is YSYEKL in the germline V gene.

The J gene is TRBJ1-2, the V gene TRBV30; TRBD1 is a possible D gene (5 bases). The CDR3 length is 11 residues. Germline V gene sequence: CDR1 GTSNPN, CDR2 SVGIG (reference sequence). Trimming shortened V by 1 base and J by 7 bases, and 7 bases separated the two germline ends. As DNA, the CDR3 is TGTGCCTGGAGTGGTGGGGGTGGCTACACCTTC. This codes for CAWSGGGGYTF.

V is TRBV9 and J is TRBJ1-3, with D uncertain. Trimming pared 3 bases from V and 0 bases from J, leaving 13 bases between. The CDR3 extends over 16 amino acids. Germline CDR1 reads SGDLS; CDR2 reads YYNGEE. CDR3 DNA sequence: TGTGCCAGCAGCGCGGGCGTAAGCTACTCTGGAAACACCATATATTTT. It translates to CASSAGVSYSGNTIYF.

The rearrangement uses TRBV4-1 and TRBJ2-7; TRBD1 is a possible D gene (6 bases). V was pared by 4 bases and J by 3 bases, with 10 bases between. Germline lookup yields CDR1 MGHRA and CDR2 YSYEKL. This CDR3 contains 13 residues. CDR3 bases: TGCGCCAGCAGCCTGGACAGTTTCTACGAGCAGTACTTC. Translation: CASSLDSFYEQYF.

This clone was observed a few times. The genes are TRBV28 and TRBJ2-7; 8 nucleotides agree with TRBD2. After removal of 2 bases from V and 0 bases from J, the junction contained 6 bases not matched to a gene. The CDR3 length is 16 residues. Per germline, CDR1 MDHEN and CDR2 SYDVKM. The chain's CDR3 is CASSLLRGVISYEQYF. In DNA, the CDR3 is TGTGCCAGCAGTTTACTGCGGGGGGTGATCTCCTACGAGCAGTACTTC. The full variable domain, its missing parts supplied by reference TRBV28 and TRBJ2-7, is DVKVTQSSRYLVKRTGEKVFLECVQDMDHENMFWYRQDPGLGLRLIYFSYDVKMKEKGDIPEGYSVSREKKERFSLILESASTNQTSMYLCASSLLRGVISYEQYFGPGTRLTVT.

This sequence joins TRBV6-6 and TRBJ2-1; 7 bases align to TRBD1. This CDR3 has 15 amino acids. After removal of 0 bases from V and 6 bases from J, the junction contained 5 bases not matched to a gene. CDR1 is MNHNY and CDR2 is SVGAGI in the germline V gene (reference sequence). In DNA form, the CDR3 reads TGTGCCAGCAGTTACTCAGGGGGCAGCAGCAATGAGCAGTTCTTC. It yields the protein CASSYSGGSSNEQFF.

V gene TRBV29-1 combines with J gene TRBJ2-1, with D unclear. Germline loops: CDR1 SQVTM, CDR2 ANQGSEA. With 5 bases removed from V and 6 bases from J, the gap between germline ends came to 8 bases. The CDR3 spans 11 residues. DNA for the CDR3: TGCAGCGTTCTGAATGGCAATGAGCAGTTCTTC. Amino acids: CSVLNGNEQFF.

CDR3 amino acids: CASSLGTSSDTQYF. CDR3 DNA sequence: TGTGCCAGCAGCTTGGGCACCAGCTCAGATACGCAGTATTTT. The rearrangement joins TRBV11-3 to TRBJ2-3; D is unresolved. Trimming left V 3 bases short and J 4 bases short, with 11 bases between. The CDR3 consists of 14 residues. Germline CDR1 and CDR2: SGHNT and YENEEA.

The chain recombines TRBV9 with TRBJ1-5; D gene uncertain. The CDR3 loop spans 15 amino acids. Germline lookup yields CDR1 SGDLS and CDR2 YYNGEE. Trimming removed 0 bases at V and 4 bases at J, with 11 bases between. The CDR3 bases are TGTGCCAGCAGCGTAGGAGGTCTTGGGAATCAGCCCCAGCATTTT. This codes for CASSVGGLGNQPQHF.

The sample holds one count of this clone. The chain links TRBV30 to TRBJ2-1; D is undetermined. The CDR3 is made up of 13 amino acids. Trimming took 0 bases from V and 8 from J, leaving 11 bases between them. Germline values: CDR1 GTSNPN, CDR2 SVGIG (reference sequence). Here the CDR3 DNA reads TGTGCCTGGAGTGTAATCCTGGCCCATGAGCAGTTCTTC. Protein product: CAWSVILAHEQFF.

This rearrangement joins TRBV19 to TRBJ1-1; D is undetermined. The CDR3 covers 15 residues. From germline, CDR1 is LNHDA and CDR2 SQIVND (reference sequence). V was pared by 3 bases and J by 6 bases, with 17 bases between. CDR3 residues: CASSIGRRRESEAFF. In DNA, the CDR3 is TGTGCCAGTAGTATTGGCCGCCGCAGAGAGTCTGAAGCTTTCTTT. Variable domain in full (rest from reference TRBV19 and TRBJ1-1): DGGITQSPKYLFRKEGQNVTLSCEQNLNHDAMYWYRQDPGQGLRLIYYSQIVNDFQKGDIAEGYSVSREKKESFPLTVTSAQKNPTAFYLCASSIGRRRESEAFFGQGTRLTVV.

This clone was seen more than once but under ten times. This chain connects TRBV9 to TRBJ2-1, with 10 positions matching TRBD2. V shed 4 bases and J 8 bases; nucleotides not matched to a gene: 12. This CDR3 is built from 16 residues. Germline assignment: CDR1 SGDLS and CDR2 YYNGEE. DNA for the CDR3: TGTGCCAGCAGCCCTTACAGCGGGAGGGCCGTCGATGAGCAGTTCTTC. Its protein is CASSPYSGRAVDEQFF.

The genes are TRBV18 and TRBJ1-1; D possibly corresponds to TRBD1 (6 bases). Germline CDR1 KGHSH, CDR2 LQKENI. The CDR3 loop spans 13 amino acids. Trimming pared 5 bases from V and 8 bases from J, leaving 15 bases between. The CDR3 is CASSTSGAGEAFF. The CDR3 region has the DNA TGTGCCAGCTCAACATCAGGGGCCGGAGAAGCTTTCTTT.

In this sample, this clone turned up a few times. CDR3 protein: CASSYLTTGELFF. The CDR3 coding sequence is TGTGCCAGCAGTTACTTGACCACCGGGGAGCTGTTTTTT. This chain uses TRBV6-5 with TRBJ2-2; D call uncertain. CDR3 length equals 13 residues. The V end lost 1 base, the J end lost 4 bases, and 4 bases lay between the germline ends. From germline, CDR1 is MNHEY and CDR2 SVGAGI.

The rearrangement uses TRBV7-2 and TRBJ2-7, with 10 bases lining up with TRBD1. This CDR3 region has 14 residues. V gave up 5 bases and J gave up 5 bases; unmatched junction bases: 6. Germline assignment: CDR1 SGHTA and CDR2 FQGNSA. CDR3 amino acids: CASSHDRGRNEQYF. The CDR3 nucleotides are TGTGCCAGCAGCCACGACAGGGGGCGAAACGAGCAGTACTTC.

This clone was counted only a few times. The chain joins TRBV18 to TRBJ1-1; D uncertain. The V gene's germline CDR1 is KGHSH and CDR2 LQKENI. The CDR3 loop spans 13 amino acids. V shed 2 bases and J shed 10 bases, with 14 bases lying between them. This CDR3 reads CASSPWQEGRAFF. The CDR3 DNA sequence: TGTGCCAGCTCACCATGGCAGGAGGGAAGAGCTTTCTTT.

The chain combines TRBV28 with TRBJ1-3, with 9 bases identical to TRBD1. With 3 bases clipped from V and 0 bases from J, the junction kept 9 bases outside the gene matches. From germline, CDR1 is MDHEN and CDR2 SYDVKM. The CDR3 contains 18 residues. The CDR3 reads CASSLPEGTGYSGNTIYF. CDR3 nucleotide sequence: TGTGCCAGCAGTTTGCCGGAGGGGACAGGGTACTCTGGAAACACCATATATTTT. The full variable domain, with the rest looked up from reference TRBV28 and TRBJ1-3, is DVKVTQSSRYLVKRTGEKVFLECVQDMDHENMFWYRQDPGLGLRLIYFSYDVKMKEKGDIPEGYSVSREKKERFSLILESASTNQTSMYLCASSLPEGTGYSGNTIYFGEGSWLTVV.

The table lists this clone with a count of one. The chain has TRBV19 and TRBJ2-4, with 8 bases that match TRBD1. J was trimmed by 0 bases and V by 5 bases; bases with no gene match: 15. The CDR3 runs 19 residues. Germline CDR1 and CDR2: LNHDA and SQIVND (reference sequence). This chain's CDR3 is CASSSTGTGVRGAKNIQYF. DNA for the CDR3: TGTGCCAGTAGTTCTACCGGGACAGGTGTTAGAGGAGCCAAAAACATTCAGTACTTC.

This clone was seen a few times. The V gene is TRBV9, the J gene TRBJ2-3; 9 nucleotides agree with TRBD2. Germline CDR1 reads SGDLS; CDR2 reads YYNGEE. CDR3 length: 16 amino acids. V lost 0 bases, J lost 2 bases, and 4 bases stayed unmatched. The CDR3 sequence is CASSVGLAEPTDTQYF. The CDR3 DNA reads TGTGCCAGCAGCGTAGGACTAGCGGAACCCACAGATACGCAGTATTTT.

V gene TRBV6-5 combines with J gene TRBJ2-1; D perhaps matches TRBD1 (6 bases). The CDR3 loop spans 13 amino acids. Germline assignment: CDR1 MNHEY and CDR2 SVGAGI. V shed 3 bases and J shed 6 bases, with 9 bases lying between them. The CDR3 region is CASSYGQSNEQFF. The CDR3 region has the DNA TGTGCCAGCAGTTATGGACAGTCCAATGAGCAGTTCTTC.

This chain links TRBV6-1 with TRBJ2-3; maybe TRBD2 (5 bases). V dropped 4 bases and J dropped 8 bases, with 7 bases sitting between them. The CDR3 extends over 11 amino acids. Germline V gene sequence: CDR1 MNHNS, CDR2 SASEGT. The CDR3 DNA reads as TGTGCCAGCAGTGTCCGGGGTACGCAGTATTTT. Its translation: CASSVRGTQYF.

The chain combines TRBV27 with TRBJ1-2; D remains unclear. Deletions cut 3 bases from V and 2 bases from J, with 7 bases between. Germline V gene sequence: CDR1 MNHEY, CDR2 SMNVEV (reference sequence). The CDR3 totals 13 residues. The CDR3 DNA follows: TGTGCCAGCAGTTTGCAGATGAACTATGGCTACACCTTC. Translating gives CASSLQMNYGYTF.

The J gene is TRBJ1-2, the V gene TRBV27, with D unclear. Germline lookup yields CDR1 MNHEY and CDR2 SMNVEV (reference sequence). With 6 bases removed from V and 8 bases from J, the gap between germline ends came to 16 bases. CDR3 length: 13 amino acids. The CDR3 DNA reads as TGTGCCAGCAGCCTTAGAGTTGGAGGCGGCTACACCTTC. This gives the protein CASSLRVGGGYTF.

This chain uses TRBV7-8 with TRBJ1-3; tentatively, D is TRBD1 (5 bases). CDR3 size: 14 residues. The germline V and J ends were trimmed by 1 base and 3 bases, with 7 bases remaining between them. Germline CDR1 is SGHVS and CDR2 is FQNEAQ. The chain's CDR3 is CASSLGDSGNTIYF. DNA of the CDR3: TGTGCCAGCAGCTTAGGCGACAGTGGAAACACCATATATTTT.

The chain joins TRBV9 to TRBJ2-3; 14 bases match TRBD2. The germline V gene has CDR1 SGDLS and CDR2 YYNGEE. Germline trimming cut 3 bases from V and 3 bases from J; bases unmatched to any gene: 3. The CDR3 is 16 residues long. The chain's CDR3 is CASSAGTSGRTDTQYF. The DNA for the CDR3 is TGTGCCAGCAGCGCTGGGACTAGCGGGAGAACAGATACGCAGTATTTT.